Detailed here is one T cell receptor beta chain. The antigen remains unidentified. The data belong to a study of cytomegalovirus exposure and HLA in healthy donors. Findings and limits, study-wide: Certain sequence variants were highly shared and formed a cluster, and this cluster was likely a sequencing artifact. Rates of TCR association differed by HLA locus in a later analysis, with DRB1 highest and HLA-C lowest.

Trimming removed 1 base from V and 5 bases from J, with 14 bases in between. CDR3 length: 16 residues. Looked up from germline, CDR1 is LGHNA and CDR2 is YNFKEQ. Vbeta (60) and Jbeta (13) primers were used in the PCR. Profiled with immunoSEQ multiplex PCR; TCRdb holds only in-frame clones, not every one. The sample has tens of thousands of clones; roughly 8.2% are singletons. The sequenced sample consisted of PBMCs. The source of this sequence is a man aged 50-59 years in good health and CMV-seronegative. The chain employs TRBV4-2 and TRBJ2-2, with D maybe TRBD1 (5 bases). Here the CDR3 reads CASSQGQGLGTGELFF. As DNA, the CDR3 is TGTGCCAGCAGCCAAGGGCAGGGTTTGGGAACCGGGGAGCTGTTTTTT.